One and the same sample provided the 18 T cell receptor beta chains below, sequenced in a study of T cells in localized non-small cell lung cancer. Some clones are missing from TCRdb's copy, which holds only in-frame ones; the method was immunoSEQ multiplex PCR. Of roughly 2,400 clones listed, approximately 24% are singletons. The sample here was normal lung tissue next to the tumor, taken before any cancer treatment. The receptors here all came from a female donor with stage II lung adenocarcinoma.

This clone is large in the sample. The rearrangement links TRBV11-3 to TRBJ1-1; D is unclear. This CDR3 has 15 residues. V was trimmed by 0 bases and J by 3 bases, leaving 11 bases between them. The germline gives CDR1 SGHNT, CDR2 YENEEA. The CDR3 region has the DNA TGTGCCAGCAGCTTAGAACACGCGGGAGACACTGAAGCTTTCTTT. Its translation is CASSLEHAGDTEAFF.

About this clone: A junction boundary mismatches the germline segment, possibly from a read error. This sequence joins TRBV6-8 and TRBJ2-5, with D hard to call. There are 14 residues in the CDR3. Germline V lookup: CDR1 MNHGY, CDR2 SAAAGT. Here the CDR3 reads CAISAKGQGETQYF. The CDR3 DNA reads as TGTGCCATCAGTGCAAAAGGGCAAGGAGAGACCCAGTACTTC.

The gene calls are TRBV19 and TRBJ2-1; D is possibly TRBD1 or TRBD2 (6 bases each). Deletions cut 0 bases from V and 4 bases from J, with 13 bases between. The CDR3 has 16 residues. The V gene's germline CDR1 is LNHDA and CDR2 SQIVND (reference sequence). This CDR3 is CASSIDGGGGYNEQFF. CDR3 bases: TGTGCCAGTAGTATAGATGGAGGAGGGGGGTACAATGAGCAGTTCTTC.

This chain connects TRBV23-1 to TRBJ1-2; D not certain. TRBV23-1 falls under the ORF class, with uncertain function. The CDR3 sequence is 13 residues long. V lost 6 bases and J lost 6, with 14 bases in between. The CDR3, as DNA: TGCGCCAGCAGCTTGCGGAATCAGGATGGCTACACCTTC. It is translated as CASSLRNQDGYTF.

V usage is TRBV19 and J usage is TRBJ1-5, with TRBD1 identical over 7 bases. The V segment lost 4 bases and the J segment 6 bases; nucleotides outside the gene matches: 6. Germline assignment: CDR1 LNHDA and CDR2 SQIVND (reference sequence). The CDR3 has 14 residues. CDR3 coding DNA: TGTGCCAGTAGTACCAAGGGGGCGGGTCAGCCCCAGCATTTT. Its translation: CASSTKGAGQPQHF.

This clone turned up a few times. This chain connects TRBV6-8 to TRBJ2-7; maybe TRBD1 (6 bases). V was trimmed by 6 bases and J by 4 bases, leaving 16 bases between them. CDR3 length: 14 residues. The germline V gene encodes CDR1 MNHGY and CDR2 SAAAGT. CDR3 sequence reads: CASSQNGQLYEQYF. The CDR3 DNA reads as TGTGCCAGCAGCCAAAACGGACAGCTGTACGAGCAGTACTTC.

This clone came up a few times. CDR3 region: CAWRLGAEAFF. The CDR3 DNA follows: TGTGCCTGGAGACTCGGGGCCGAAGCTTTCTTT. The rearrangement joins TRBV30 to TRBJ1-1; a weak D match, TRBD1 (5 bases). The CDR3 covers 11 residues. V was trimmed by 3 bases and J by 8 bases, leaving 10 bases between them. Germline lookup yields CDR1 GTSNPN and CDR2 SVGIG (reference sequence).

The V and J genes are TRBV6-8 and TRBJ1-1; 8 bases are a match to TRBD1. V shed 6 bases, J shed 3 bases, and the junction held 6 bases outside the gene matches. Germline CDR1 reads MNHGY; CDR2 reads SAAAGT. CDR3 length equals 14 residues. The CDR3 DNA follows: TGTGCCAGCAGAACGGACAGGGTGGACACTGAAGCTTTCTTT. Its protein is CASRTDRVDTEAFF.

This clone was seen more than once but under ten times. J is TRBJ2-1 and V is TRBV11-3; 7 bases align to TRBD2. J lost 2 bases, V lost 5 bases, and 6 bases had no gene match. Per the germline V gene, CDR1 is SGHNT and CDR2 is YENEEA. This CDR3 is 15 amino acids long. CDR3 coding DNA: TGTGCCAGCAGCCCCACTAGCGACCCCTACAATGAGCAGTTCTTC. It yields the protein CASSPTSDPYNEQFF.

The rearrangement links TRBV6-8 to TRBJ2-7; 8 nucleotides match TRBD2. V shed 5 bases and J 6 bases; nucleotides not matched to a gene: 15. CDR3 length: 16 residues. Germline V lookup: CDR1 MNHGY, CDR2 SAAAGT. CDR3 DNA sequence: TGTGCCAGCAGTCGAAGCCCCGGGACTAGTAGACGCGAGCAGTACTTC. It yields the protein CASSRSPGTSRREQYF.

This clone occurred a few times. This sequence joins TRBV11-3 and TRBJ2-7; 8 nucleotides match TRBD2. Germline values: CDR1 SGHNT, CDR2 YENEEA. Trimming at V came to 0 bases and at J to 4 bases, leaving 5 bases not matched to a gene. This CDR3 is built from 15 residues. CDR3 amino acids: CASSLEHSSGYEQYF. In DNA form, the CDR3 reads TGTGCCAGCAGCTTAGAGCACTCTAGCGGGTACGAGCAGTACTTC.

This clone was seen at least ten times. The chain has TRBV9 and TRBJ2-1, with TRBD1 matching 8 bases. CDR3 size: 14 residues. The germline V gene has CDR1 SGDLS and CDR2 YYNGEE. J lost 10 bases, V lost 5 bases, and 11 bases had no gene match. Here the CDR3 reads CASSGAGGAWEQFF. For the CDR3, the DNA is TGTGCCAGCAGTGGGGCAGGGGGCGCCTGGGAGCAGTTCTTC.

CDR3: CASTRQGNTGELFF. CDR3 DNA sequence: TGTGCCAGCACGAGACAGGGGAACACCGGGGAGCTGTTTTTT. The chain employs TRBV2 and TRBJ2-2; the match to TRBD1 covers 7 bases. With 7 bases clipped from V and 1 base from J, the junction kept 3 bases outside the gene matches. CDR3 length: 14 residues. Germline V CDR1 and CDR2: SNHLY, FYNNEI. The entire variable domain, with the rest obtained from reference TRBV2 and TRBJ2-2, is as follows: EPEVTQTPSHQVTQMGQEVILRCVPISNHLYFYWYRQILGQKVEFLVSFYNNEISEKSEIFDDQFSVERPDGSNFTLKIRSTKLEDSAMYFCASTRQGNTGELFFGEGSRLTVL.

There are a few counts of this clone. The CDR3 is CASGPGAMNTEAFF. The CDR3 nucleotides are TGTGCTAGTGGTCCGGGAGCTATGAACACTGAAGCTTTCTTT. The rearrangement joins TRBV12-5 to TRBJ1-1; no reliable D call. Per germline, CDR1 LGHNT and CDR2 FRNRAP. CDR3 length: 14 amino acids. The V end was cut by 5 bases, the J end by 0 bases, with 10 bases between.

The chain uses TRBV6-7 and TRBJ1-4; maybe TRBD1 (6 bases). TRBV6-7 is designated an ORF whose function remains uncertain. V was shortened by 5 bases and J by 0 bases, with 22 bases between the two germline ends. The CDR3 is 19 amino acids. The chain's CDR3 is CASSEFFRWGAATNEKLFF. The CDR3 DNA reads TGTGCCAGCAGTGAATTTTTTAGGTGGGGGGCTGCAACTAATGAAAAACTGTTTTTT.

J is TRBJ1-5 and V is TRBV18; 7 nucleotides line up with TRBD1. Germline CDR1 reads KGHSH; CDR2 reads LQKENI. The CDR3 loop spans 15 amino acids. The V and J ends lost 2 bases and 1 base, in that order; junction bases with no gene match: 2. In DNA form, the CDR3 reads TGTGCCAGCTCACCAGGGACAGCGAGCAATCAGCCCCAGCATTTT. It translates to CASSPGTASNQPQHF.

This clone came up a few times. For the CDR3, the DNA is TGTGCCAGCACCCATTATTGGGACCCGACTAGAGGGGATACGCAGTATTTT. Its protein is CASTHYWDPTRGDTQYF. The rearrangement links TRBV11-3 to TRBJ2-3, with D perhaps matching TRBD2 (6 bases). The V end lost 7 bases, the J end lost 6 bases, and 26 bases lay between the germline ends. The CDR3 spans 17 residues. Germline loops: CDR1 SGHNT, CDR2 YENEEA.

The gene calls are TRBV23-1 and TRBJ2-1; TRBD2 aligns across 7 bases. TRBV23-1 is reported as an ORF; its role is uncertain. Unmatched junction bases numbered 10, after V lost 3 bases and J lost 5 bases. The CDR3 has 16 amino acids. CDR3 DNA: TGCGCCAGCAGTCATCAGACTAGCCCCCGCCACAATGAGCAGTTCTTC. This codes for CASSHQTSPRHNEQFF.